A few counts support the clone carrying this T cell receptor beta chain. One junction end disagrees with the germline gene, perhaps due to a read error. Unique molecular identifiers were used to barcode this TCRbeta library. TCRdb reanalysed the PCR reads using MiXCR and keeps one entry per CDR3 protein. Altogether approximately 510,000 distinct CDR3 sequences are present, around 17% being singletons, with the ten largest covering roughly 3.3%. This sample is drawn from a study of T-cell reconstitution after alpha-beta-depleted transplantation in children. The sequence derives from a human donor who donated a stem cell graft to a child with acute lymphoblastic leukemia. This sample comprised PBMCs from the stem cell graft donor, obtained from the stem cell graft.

DNA for the CDR3: TGTGCCAGCAGCTTAGGGGCCCGGGAGTCCTCCGAGCAGTACTTC. Translated, it gives CASSLGARESSEQYF. The genes are TRBV7-2 and TRBJ2-7; a possible D gene is TRBD2 (6 bases). Per germline, CDR1 SGHTA and CDR2 FQGNSA. This CDR3 region has 15 residues.